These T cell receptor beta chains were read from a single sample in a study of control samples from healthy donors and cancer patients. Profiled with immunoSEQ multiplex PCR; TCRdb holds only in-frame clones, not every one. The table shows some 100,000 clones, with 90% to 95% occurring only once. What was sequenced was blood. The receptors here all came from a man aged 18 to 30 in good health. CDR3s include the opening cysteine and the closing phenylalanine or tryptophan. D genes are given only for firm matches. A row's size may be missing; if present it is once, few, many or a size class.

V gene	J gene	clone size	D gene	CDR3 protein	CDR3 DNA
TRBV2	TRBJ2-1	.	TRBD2	CASSGLAGVNQQFF	TGTGCCAGCAGCGGACTAGCGGGCGTCAACCAGCAGTTCTTC
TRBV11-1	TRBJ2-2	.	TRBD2	CASRPAGATGELFF	TGTGCCAGCAGACCAGCGGGAGCCACCGGGGAGCTGTTTTTT
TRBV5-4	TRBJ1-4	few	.	CASSLVPDEKLFF	TGTGCCAGCAGCTTGGTCCCGGATGAAAAACTGTTTTTT
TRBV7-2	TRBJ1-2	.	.	CASSLGEGTYGYTF	TGTGCCAGCAGCTTAGGAGAGGGGACCTATGGCTACACCTTC
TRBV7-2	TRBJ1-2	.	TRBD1	CASSGRQGRDGYTF	TGTGCCAGCAGCGGCCGACAGGGCCGGGATGGCTACACCTTC
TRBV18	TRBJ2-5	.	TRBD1	CASSRGGDGKGETQYF	TGTGCCAGCTCACGAGGGGGCGATGGGAAGGGAGAGACCCAGTACTTC
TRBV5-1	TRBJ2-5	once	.	CASSLQGHLQETQYF	TGCGCCAGCAGCTTGCAAGGACACCTCCAAGAGACCCAGTACTTC
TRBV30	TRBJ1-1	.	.	CAWTRGGRTEAFF	TGTGCCTGGACTCGCGGAGGGCGCACTGAAGCTTTCTTT
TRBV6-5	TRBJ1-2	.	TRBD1	CASSYSGQPYGYTF	TGTGCCAGCAGTTATTCGGGACAGCCCTATGGCTACACCTTC
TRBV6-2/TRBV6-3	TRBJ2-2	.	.	CASSPPRAAGELFF	TGTGCCAGCAGTCCGCCCCGGGCGGCCGGGGAGCTGTTTTTT
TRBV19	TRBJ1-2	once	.	CASSIGPVLGYTF	TGTGCCAGTAGTATAGGTCCCGTGCTTGGCTACACCTTC
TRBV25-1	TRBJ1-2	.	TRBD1	CASSTEGALGGYTF	TGTGCCAGCAGTACTGAGGGGGCTTTGGGTGGCTACACCTTC
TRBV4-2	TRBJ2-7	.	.	CASSQGTGSSYEQYF	TGTGCCAGCAGCCAAGGCACGGGTTCCTCGTACGAGCAGTACTTC
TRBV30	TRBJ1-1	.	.	CAWMTGLNTEAFF	TGTGCCTGGATGACAGGTTTGAACACTGAAGCTTTCTTT
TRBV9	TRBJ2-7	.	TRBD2	CASSVVAGGYEQYF	TGTGCCAGCAGCGTAGTAGCGGGGGGTTACGAGCAGTACTTC
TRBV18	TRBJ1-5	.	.	CASSPPSNQPQHF	TGTGCCAGCTCACCACCTAGCAATCAGCCCCAGCATTTT
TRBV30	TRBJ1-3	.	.	CAFDTGISGNTIYF	TGTGCCTTTGATACAGGGATCTCTGGAAACACCATATATTTT
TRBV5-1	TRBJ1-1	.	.	CASSKQSEAFF	TGCGCCAGCAGCAAACAATCAGAAGCTTTCTTT
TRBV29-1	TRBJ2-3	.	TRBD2	CSVVAGGPDTQYF	TGCAGCGTTGTAGCGGGAGGGCCAGATACGCAGTATTTT
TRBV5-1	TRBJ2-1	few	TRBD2	CASSLHKPGLALDEQFF	TGCGCCAGCAGCTTGCACAAACCGGGACTAGCTCTCGATGAGCAGTTCTTC
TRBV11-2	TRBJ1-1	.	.	CASSGLGARNAEAFF	TGTGCCAGCAGCGGACTGGGGGCCCGGAACGCTGAAGCTTTCTTT
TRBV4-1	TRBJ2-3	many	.	CASGAYLSGSTDTQYF	TGCGCCAGCGGAGCTTACCTTAGCGGCAGCACAGATACGCAGTATTTT
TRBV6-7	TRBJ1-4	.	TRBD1	CARPVRDRRNEKLFF	TGTGCCAGACCGGTCAGGGACAGAAGAAATGAAAAACTGTTTTTT
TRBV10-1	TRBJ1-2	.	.	CASSPNIIYGYTF	TGCGCCAGCAGCCCCAATATAATCTATGGCTACACCTTC
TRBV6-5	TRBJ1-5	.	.	CASRQGPNQPQHF	TGTGCCAGCAGGCAGGGTCCCAACCAGCCCCAGCATTTT
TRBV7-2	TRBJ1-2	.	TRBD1	CASSRPGQGKYGYTF	TGTGCCAGCAGCCGTCCGGGACAGGGTAAATATGGCTACACCTTC
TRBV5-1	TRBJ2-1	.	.	CASTSSSYNEQFF	TGCGCCAGTACTAGCAGCTCCTACAATGAGCAGTTCTTC
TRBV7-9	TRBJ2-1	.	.	CASSLVALSSYNEQFF	TGTGCCAGCAGCTTAGTAGCCCTGAGCTCCTACAATGAGCAGTTCTTC
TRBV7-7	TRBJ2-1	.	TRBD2	CASSHGLAGNNEQFF	TGTGCCAGCAGCCACGGACTAGCGGGGAACAATGAGCAGTTCTTC
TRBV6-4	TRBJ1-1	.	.	CASSGTGTTEAFF	TGTGCCAGCAGTGGTACAGGGACAACTGAAGCTTTCTTT
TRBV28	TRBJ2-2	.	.	CASSFAVRTGELFF	TGTGCCAGCAGTTTTGCGGTGCGGACCGGGGAGCTGTTTTTT
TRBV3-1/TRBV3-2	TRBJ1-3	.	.	CASSQGWGRSGNTIYF	TGTGCCAGCAGCCAGGGTTGGGGGCGATCTGGAAACACCATATATTTT
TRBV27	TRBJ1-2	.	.	CASSLSVSYGYTF	TGTGCCAGCAGTTTATCGGTATCCTATGGCTACACCTTC
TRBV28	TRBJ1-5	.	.	CASSLSVYSNQPQHF	TGTGCCAGCAGTTTATCCGTATATAGCAATCAGCCCCAGCATTTT
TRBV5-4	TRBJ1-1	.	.	CASSVGQPNTEAFF	TGTGCCAGCAGCGTAGGACAGCCGAACACTGAAGCTTTCTTT
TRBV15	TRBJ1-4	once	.	CATSKSPTNEKLFF	TGTGCCACCAGCAAGAGCCCAACTAATGAAAAACTGTTTTTT
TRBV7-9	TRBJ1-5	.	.	CASSLFGGTDQPQHF	TGTGCCAGCAGCTTATTCGGGGGCACCGATCAGCCCCAGCATTTT
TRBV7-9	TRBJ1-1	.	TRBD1	CASSPTGRTEAFF	TGTGCCAGCAGCCCGACAGGGAGGACTGAAGCTTTCTTT
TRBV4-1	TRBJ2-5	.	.	CASSPVAMTGQETQYF	TGCGCCAGCAGCCCAGTGGCGATGACGGGGCAAGAGACCCAGTACTTC
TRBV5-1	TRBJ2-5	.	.	CASSTGLGVETQYF	TGCGCCAGCAGCACGGGCCTCGGGGTGGAGACCCAGTACTTC
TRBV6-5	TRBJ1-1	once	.	CASSYSGNVNTEAFF	TGTGCCAGCAGTTACTCAGGGAACGTGAACACTGAAGCTTTCTTT
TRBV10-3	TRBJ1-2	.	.	CAISDPRVGGYGYTF	TGTGCCATCAGTGACCCCAGGGTCGGGGGCTATGGCTACACCTTC
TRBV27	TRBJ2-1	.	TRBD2	CASSSLAGGPYNEQFF	TGTGCCAGCAGTTCCTTAGCGGGAGGGCCTTACAATGAGCAGTTCTTC
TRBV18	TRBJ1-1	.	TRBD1	CASSWVRDSVEAFF	TGTGCCAGCTCATGGGTCCGGGACAGCGTTGAAGCTTTCTTT
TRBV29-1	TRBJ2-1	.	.	CSAHRDSHEQFF	TGCAGCGCCCACCGCGACAGCCATGAGCAGTTCTTC
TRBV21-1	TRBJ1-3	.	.	CASSKARRGAGNTIYF	TGTGCCAGCAGCAAAGCTCGCAGGGGTGCTGGAAACACCATATATTTT
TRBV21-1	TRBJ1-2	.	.	CASSKVAGRGYTF	TGTGCCAGCAGCAAAGTAGCGGGTCGGGGCTACACCTTC
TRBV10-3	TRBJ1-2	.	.	CAITAGVMSNYGYTF	TGTGCCATCACGGCAGGGGTCATGTCTAACTATGGCTACACCTTC
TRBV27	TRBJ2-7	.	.	CASYLRGGSYEQYF	TGTGCCAGCTATTTAAGGGGGGGTTCCTACGAGCAGTACTTC
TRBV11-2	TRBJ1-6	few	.	CASRLLGLQSASPLHF	TGTGCCAGCAGACTTTTGGGACTCCAATCCGCCTCACCCCTCCACTTT
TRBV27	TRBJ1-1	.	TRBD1	CASRTGEGGTEAFF	TGTGCCAGCAGGACAGGGGAGGGGGGCACTGAAGCTTTCTTT
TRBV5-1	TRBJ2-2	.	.	CASSLVLGHGELFF	TGCGCCAGCAGCTTGGTGCTGGGGCACGGGGAGCTGTTTTTT
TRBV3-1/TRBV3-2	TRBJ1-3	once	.	CASSQVSGGSGNTIYF	TGTGCCAGCAGCCAAGTATCAGGTGGCTCTGGAAACACCATATATTTT
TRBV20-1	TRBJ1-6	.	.	CSASWDIRSPLHF	TGCAGTGCTAGTTGGGACATAAGGTCACCCCTCCACTTT
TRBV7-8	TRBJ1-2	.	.	CASSLDSGGAGGYTF	TGTGCCAGCAGCTTAGACTCGGGGGGCGCCGGTGGCTACACCTTC
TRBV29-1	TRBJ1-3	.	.	CSVEGPRQDNSGNTIYF	TGCAGCGTTGAAGGGCCCAGACAGGACAACTCTGGAAACACCATATATTTT
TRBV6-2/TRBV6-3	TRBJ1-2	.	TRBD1	CASSYSRQGNYGYTF	TGTGCCAGCAGTTACTCCCGACAGGGTAACTATGGCTACACCTTC
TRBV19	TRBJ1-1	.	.	CASRNRGGRVAEAFF	TGTGCCAGTAGGAACCGAGGGGGGCGTGTTGCTGAAGCTTTCTTT
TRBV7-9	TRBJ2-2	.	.	CASSLDIKGELFF	TGTGCCAGCAGCTTAGACATTAAAGGGGAGCTGTTTTTT
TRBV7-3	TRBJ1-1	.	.	CASSLGSNTEAFF	TGTGCCAGCAGCTTGGGTTCGAACACTGAAGCTTTCTTT